Listed below are T cell receptor beta chains from one sample, sequenced in a study of identical twins. TCRdb re-called the 5' RACE reads through MiXCR, storing one row per CDR3 protein. The table lists some 300,000 distinct CDR3 sequences, about 12% of them singletons. The same specimen was also included in a second study, on yellow fever vaccine responses in identical twins.

What was sequenced was CD8+ T cells sorted from blood. All receptors come from a woman in her late teens or twenties in good health. Both conserved end residues are part of each CDR3. The D gene is left open where the match is weak. Some rows have no size entry. The others give once, few or many, or a class for an expanded clone.

length	size	D	V	J	CDR3	DNA
15	-	TRBD2	TRBV28	TRBJ2-5	CASSPRLAGQETQYF	TGTGCCAGCAGTCCCCGACTAGCGGGCCAAGAGACCCAGTACTTC
16	-	-	TRBV4-2	TRBJ1-1	CASSREGTDFYTEAFF	TGTGCCAGCAGCCGAGAAGGGACGGACTTCTACACTGAAGCTTTCTTT
16	-	-	TRBV7-7	TRBJ2-1	CASSLEAAGSYNEQFF	TGTGCCAGCAGCTTAGAGGCGGCAGGGTCCTACAATGAGCAGTTCTTC
14	few	-	TRBV9	TRBJ2-7	CASSPRISPVEQYF	TGTGCCAGCAGCCCCCGAATTAGTCCGGTCGAGCAGTACTTC
15	-	TRBD1	TRBV4-1	TRBJ2-7	CASSRLSGTVYEQYF	TGCGCCAGCAGCCGGTTGTCCGGGACAGTCTACGAGCAGTACTTC
13	many	-	TRBV5-1	TRBJ2-1	CASSLWLGNEQFF	TGCGCCAGCAGCTTGTGGCTGGGTAATGAGCAGTTCTTC
16	-	TRBD2	TRBV11-3	TRBJ2-3	CASSSGLADRTDTQYF	TGTGCCAGCAGCTCGGGACTAGCGGACCGCACAGATACGCAGTATTTT
17	-	TRBD2	TRBV20-1	TRBJ2-3	CSARDKTSGGAADTQYF	TGCAGTGCTAGAGACAAGACTAGCGGGGGGGCCGCCGATACGCAGTATTTT
14	few	-	TRBV13	TRBJ2-5	CASSPLDVLETQYF	TGTGCCAGCAGCCCCCTTGATGTACTGGAGACCCAGTACTTC
14	-	-	TRBV5-1	TRBJ2-1	CASSLRGATQEQFF	TGCGCCAGCAGCTTGAGAGGGGCGACTCAAGAGCAGTTCTTC
16	-	-	TRBV4-1	TRBJ2-2	CASRDRSGLVTGELFF	TGCGCCAGCAGGGATCGAAGCGGGTTAGTGACCGGGGAGCTGTTTTTT
14	-	-	TRBV7-8	TRBJ2-3	CASSLLASDDTQYF	TGTGCCAGCAGCTTATTGGCTAGCGACGATACGCAGTATTTT
17	few	-	TRBV11-3	TRBJ1-1	CASSSTISPGTLTEAFF	TGTGCCAGCAGCTCAACCATATCGCCAGGCACGTTGACTGAAGCTTTCTTT
14	-	TRBD2	TRBV28	TRBJ2-3	CASSRGGRADTQYF	TGTGCCAGCAGTCGGGGGGGCCGAGCAGATACGCAGTATTTT
12	few	TRBD1	TRBV15	TRBJ2-1	CATSSGTVEQFF	TGTGCCACCAGCAGCGGGACAGTTGAGCAGTTCTTC
12	many	-	TRBV13	TRBJ2-7	CASSFSAYEQYF	TGTGCCAGCAGTTTTTCAGCCTACGAGCAGTACTTC
15	few	TRBD1	TRBV11-2	TRBJ2-1	CASSSPGDRGHEQFF	TGTGCCAGCAGCTCCCCCGGGGACAGGGGGCATGAGCAGTTCTTC
18	-	TRBD2	TRBV5-1	TRBJ2-3	CASSLAASGGPSGDTQYF	TGCGCCAGCAGCTTGGCCGCTAGCGGGGGTCCCAGCGGGGATACGCAGTATTTT
19	-	-	TRBV3-1	TRBJ2-1	CACSPLLFGRRGTYNEQFF	TGTGCCTGCAGCCCCCTTTTATTTGGGAGACGGGGGACTTACAATGAGCAGTTCTTC
15	few	TRBD1	TRBV20-1	TRBJ2-2	CSARDWTGDTGELFF	TGCAGTGCTAGAGATTGGACAGGGGACACCGGGGAGCTGTTTTTT
16	-	-	TRBV28	TRBJ2-7	CASMSLMSGVSYEQYF	TGTGCCAGCATGAGTCTTATGTCGGGAGTTTCCTACGAGCAGTACTTC
12	-	-	TRBV28	TRBJ2-5	CASLKAQETQYF	TGTGCCAGCCTCAAGGCCCAAGAGACCCAGTACTTC
17	many	TRBD2	TRBV7-8	TRBJ2-1	CASSPVGGGNPYNEQFF	TGTGCCAGCAGCCCCGTTGGGGGGGGTAATCCCTACAATGAGCAGTTCTTC
16	many	TRBD1	TRBV19	TRBJ2-2	CASSTEGQHHTGELFF	TGTGCCAGTAGTACCGAGGGACAGCATCACACCGGGGAGCTGTTTTTT
15	-	-	TRBV28	TRBJ1-1	CASHLSRLLNTEAFF	TGTGCCAGCCACTTGTCTCGCCTGCTGAACACTGAAGCTTTCTTT
15	few	-	TRBV29-1	TRBJ2-6	CSVEGDFSGANVLTF	TGCAGCGTTGAAGGAGATTTCTCTGGGGCCAACGTCCTGACTTTC
14	few	-	TRBV5-5	TRBJ2-5	CASSLLTGKETQYF	TGTGCCAGCAGCTTGCTGACGGGGAAAGAGACCCAGTACTTC
13	many	-	TRBV29-1	TRBJ2-3	CSVRSGVTDTQYF	TGCAGCGTTCGTTCAGGGGTTACAGATACGCAGTATTTT
15	-	TRBD2	TRBV15	TRBJ2-7	CATSSGTSGLYEQYF	TGTGCCACCAGCAGCGGGACTAGCGGCCTCTACGAGCAGTACTTC
13	-	-	TRBV7-9	TRBJ1-1	CASSSQDRAEAFF	TGTGCCAGCAGCTCACAGGACAGAGCTGAAGCTTTCTTT
15	many	-	TRBV24-1	TRBJ2-3	CATRSSHRDTDTQYF	TGTGCCACCAGATCTTCACATCGTGACACAGATACGCAGTATTTT
16	once	TRBD2	TRBV13	TRBJ2-3	CASSLSASGVTDTQYF	TGTGCCAGCAGCTTATCCGCTAGCGGCGTGACGGATACGCAGTATTTT
12	-	-	TRBV20-1	TRBJ2-1	CSVEFHGNEQFF	TGCAGTGTCGAATTCCATGGCAATGAGCAGTTCTTC
13	-	-	TRBV14	TRBJ2-7	CASSQGWFYEQYF	TGTGCCAGCAGCCAAGGTTGGTTCTACGAGCAGTACTTC
14	many	-	TRBV12-3/TRBV12-4	TRBJ2-1	CASSSRLTVHEQFF	TGTGCCAGCAGTTCCCGACTCACTGTCCATGAGCAGTTCTTC
16	-	-	TRBV4-2	TRBJ2-2	CASTYIGGTNTGELFF	TGTGCCAGCACCTATATCGGAGGGACGAACACCGGGGAGCTGTTTTTT
18	many	TRBD2	TRBV3-1	TRBJ2-5	CASSQGWFGGGEVETQYF	TGTGCCAGCAGCCAAGGGTGGTTTGGCGGGGGGGAGGTAGAGACCCAGTACTTC
15	-	-	TRBV2	TRBJ2-3	CASSSGRSSTDTQYF	TGTGCCAGCAGTTCTGGCAGATCTAGCACAGATACGCAGTATTTT
18	few	TRBD2	TRBV12-5	TRBJ2-1	CASGSGLAGVDLLDEQFF	TGTGCTAGTGGTTCCGGACTAGCGGGAGTGGATCTTTTGGATGAGCAGTTCTTC
16	few	-	TRBV20-1	TRBJ2-1	CSARETREVFFEEQFF	TGCAGTGCTAGAGAGACTCGAGAGGTTTTTTTCGAGGAGCAGTTCTTC
12	-	-	TRBV27	TRBJ2-2	CASSAATGELFF	TGTGCCAGCAGCGCTGCCACCGGGGAGCTGTTTTTT
14	few	TRBD2	TRBV20-1	TRBJ2-7	CSASGLAASYEQYF	TGCAGTGCTAGTGGGCTAGCGGCCTCCTACGAGCAGTACTTC
16	few	-	TRBV6-5	TRBJ2-2	CASSYSADEGAGELFF	TGTGCCAGCAGTTACTCGGCCGATGAGGGGGCCGGGGAGCTGTTTTTT
15	few	-	TRBV24-1	TRBJ2-3	CATSDRQYLTDTQYF	TGTGCCACCAGTGATCGACAGTACCTCACAGATACGCAGTATTTT
16	many	-	TRBV24-1	TRBJ1-1	CATSDSGPFGDTEAFF	TGTGCCACCAGTGATTCCGGGCCATTTGGGGACACTGAAGCTTTCTTT
16	few	-	TRBV5-1	TRBJ2-5	CASSFSQTRGWETQYF	TGCGCCAGCAGCTTTTCCCAGACTCGAGGTTGGGAGACCCAGTACTTC
14	many	TRBD1	TRBV5-1	TRBJ1-5	CASSRGQGRGPQHF	TGCGCCAGCAGCCGAGGACAGGGACGCGGGCCCCAGCATTTT
18	many	TRBD2	TRBV5-1	TRBJ2-1	CASSLRLADPRKYNEQFF	TGCGCCAGCAGCTTAAGACTAGCGGACCCCAGAAAATACAATGAGCAGTTCTTC
16	many	TRBD1	TRBV4-1	TRBJ2-7	CASSQDFGTALYEQYF	TGCGCCAGCAGCCAAGATTTTGGGACAGCTCTGTACGAGCAGTACTTC
17	few	TRBD2	TRBV2	TRBJ2-2	CASIGTSGRANTGELFF	TGTGCCAGCATTGGGACTAGCGGGAGGGCGAACACCGGGGAGCTGTTTTTT
11	few	TRBD2	TRBV28	TRBJ2-7	CATGLAYEQYF	TGTGCCACTGGACTAGCATACGAGCAGTACTTC
16	few	TRBD1	TRBV7-8	TRBJ1-5	CASSLVGTGGNQPQHF	TGTGCCAGCAGCTTAGTAGGGACAGGGGGTAATCAGCCCCAGCATTTT
13	-	-	TRBV25-1	TRBJ1-1	CASSTEMNTEAFF	TGTGCCAGCAGTACAGAGATGAACACTGAAGCTTTCTTT
15	-	-	TRBV6-1	TRBJ2-1	CASGSRGGSQNEQFF	TGTGCCAGCGGGAGCAGGGGCGGGAGTCAAAATGAGCAGTTCTTC
15	-	-	TRBV6-1	TRBJ2-1	CASRPRRTTYNEQFF	TGTGCCAGCAGGCCTCGAAGGACTACATACAATGAGCAGTTCTTC
15	few	TRBD1	TRBV29-1	TRBJ1-2	CSVDFGTAAPYGYTF	TGCAGCGTTGATTTTGGGACAGCCGCTCCCTATGGCTACACCTTC
15	few	-	TRBV15	TRBJ2-3	CATSRDGTNTDTQYF	TGTGCCACCAGCAGAGACGGGACCAACACAGATACGCAGTATTTT
14	-	-	TRBV27	TRBJ2-7	CASSSRGVGYEQYF	TGTGCCAGCAGTTCAAGGGGGGTGGGGTACGAGCAGTACTTC
17	few	-	TRBV3-1	TRBJ2-3	CASSQIQAGRHTDTQYF	TGTGCCAGCAGCCAAATTCAGGCCGGCAGGCACACAGATACGCAGTATTTT